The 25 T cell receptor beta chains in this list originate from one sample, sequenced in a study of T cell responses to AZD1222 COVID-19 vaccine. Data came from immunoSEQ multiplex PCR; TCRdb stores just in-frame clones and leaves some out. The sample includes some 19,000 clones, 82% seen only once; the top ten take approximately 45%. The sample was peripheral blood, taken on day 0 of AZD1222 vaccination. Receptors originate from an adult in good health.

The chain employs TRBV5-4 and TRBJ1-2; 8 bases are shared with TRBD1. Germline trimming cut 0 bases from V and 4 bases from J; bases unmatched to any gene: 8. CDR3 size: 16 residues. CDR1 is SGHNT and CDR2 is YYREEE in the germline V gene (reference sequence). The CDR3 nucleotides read TGTGCCAGCAGCTTGGCCATCGGACAGGGAGTCTATGGCTACACCTTC. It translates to CASSLAIGQGVYGYTF.

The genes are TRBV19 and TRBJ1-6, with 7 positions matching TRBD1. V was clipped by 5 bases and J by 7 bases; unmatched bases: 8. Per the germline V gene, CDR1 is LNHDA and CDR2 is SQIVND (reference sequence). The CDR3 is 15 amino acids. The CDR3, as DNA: TGTGCCAGTAGTGGTGACAGGGCAGGAAATTCACCCCTCCACTTT. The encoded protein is CASSGDRAGNSPLHF.

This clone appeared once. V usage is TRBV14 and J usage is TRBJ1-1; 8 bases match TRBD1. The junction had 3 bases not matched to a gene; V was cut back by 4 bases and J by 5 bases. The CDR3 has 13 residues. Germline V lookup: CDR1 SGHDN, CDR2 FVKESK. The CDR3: CASSPTGATEAFF. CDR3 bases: TGTGCCAGCAGCCCGACAGGGGCTACTGAAGCTTTCTTT.

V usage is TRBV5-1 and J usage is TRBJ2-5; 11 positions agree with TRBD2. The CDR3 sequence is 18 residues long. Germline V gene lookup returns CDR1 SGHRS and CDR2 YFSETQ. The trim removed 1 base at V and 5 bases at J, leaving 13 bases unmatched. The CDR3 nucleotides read TGCGCCAGCAGCTTGAGTAGCGGGGGGGCCGACCCGGTGGAGACCCAGTACTTC. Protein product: CASSLSSGGADPVETQYF.

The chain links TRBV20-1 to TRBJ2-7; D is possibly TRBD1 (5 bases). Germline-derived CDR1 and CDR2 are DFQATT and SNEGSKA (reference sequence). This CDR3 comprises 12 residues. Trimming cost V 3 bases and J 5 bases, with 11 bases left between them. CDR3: CSASGRAHEQYF. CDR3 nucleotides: TGCAGTGCTAGTGGCAGGGCCCACGAGCAGTACTTC.

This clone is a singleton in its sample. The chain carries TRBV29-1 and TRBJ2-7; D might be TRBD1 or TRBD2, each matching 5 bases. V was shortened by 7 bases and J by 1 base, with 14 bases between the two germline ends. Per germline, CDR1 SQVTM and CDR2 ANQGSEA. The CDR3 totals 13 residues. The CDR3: CSAPGRQSYEQYF. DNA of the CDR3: TGCAGCGCCCCGGGACGGCAGTCCTACGAGCAGTACTTC.

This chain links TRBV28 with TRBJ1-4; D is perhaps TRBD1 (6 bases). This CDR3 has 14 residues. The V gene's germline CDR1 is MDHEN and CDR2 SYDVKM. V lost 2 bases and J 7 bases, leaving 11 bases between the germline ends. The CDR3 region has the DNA TGTGCCAGCAGTTTAGGGGGGGGCGGTGAAAAACTGTTTTTT. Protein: CASSLGGGGEKLFF.

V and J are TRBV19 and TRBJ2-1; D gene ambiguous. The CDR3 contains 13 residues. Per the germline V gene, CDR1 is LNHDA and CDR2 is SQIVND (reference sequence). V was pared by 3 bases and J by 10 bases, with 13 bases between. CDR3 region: CASSMRLEYEQFF. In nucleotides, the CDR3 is TGTGCCAGTAGTATGAGGTTGGAATACGAGCAGTTCTTC.

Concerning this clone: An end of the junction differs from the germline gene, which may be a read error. The CDR3 coding sequence is TGTGCTAGCAGCTCCTCACGGGGGGGCTACAATGAGCAGTTCTTC. It yields the protein CASSSSRGGYNEQFF. V gene TRBV7-7 combines with J gene TRBJ2-1; 8 nucleotides align to TRBD2. The CDR3 is 15 residues long. Germline assignment: CDR1 SSHAT and CDR2 FNYEAQ (reference sequence). Using reference TRBV7-7 and TRBJ2-1 for the parts outside the CDR3, the full variable domain is GAGVSQSPRYKVTKRGQDVTLRCDPISSHATLYWYQQALGQGPEFLTYFNYEAQPDKSGLPSDRFSAERPEGSISTLTIQRTEQRDSAMYRCASSSSRGGYNEQFFGPGTRLTVL.

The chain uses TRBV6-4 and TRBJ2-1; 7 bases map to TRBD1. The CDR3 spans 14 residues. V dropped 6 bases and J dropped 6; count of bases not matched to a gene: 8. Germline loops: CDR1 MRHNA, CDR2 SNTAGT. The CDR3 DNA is TGTGCCAGCAGCAGGACAGGCCGGGGCAATGAGCAGTTCTTC. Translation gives CASSRTGRGNEQFF.

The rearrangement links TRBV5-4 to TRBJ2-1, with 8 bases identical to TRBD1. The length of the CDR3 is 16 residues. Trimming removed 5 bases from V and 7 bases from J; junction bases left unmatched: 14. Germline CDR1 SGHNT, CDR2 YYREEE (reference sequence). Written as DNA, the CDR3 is TGTGCCAGCAGGACTAACCTAGGACAGGGTCGAAATGAGCAGTTCTTC. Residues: CASRTNLGQGRNEQFF.

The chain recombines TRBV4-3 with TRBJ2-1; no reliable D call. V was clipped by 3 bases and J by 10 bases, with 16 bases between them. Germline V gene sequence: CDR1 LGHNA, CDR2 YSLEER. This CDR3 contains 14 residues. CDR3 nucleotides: TGCGCCAGCAGCCAGGATCTACCTCTAAGGGAGCAGTTCTTC. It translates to CASSQDLPLREQFF.

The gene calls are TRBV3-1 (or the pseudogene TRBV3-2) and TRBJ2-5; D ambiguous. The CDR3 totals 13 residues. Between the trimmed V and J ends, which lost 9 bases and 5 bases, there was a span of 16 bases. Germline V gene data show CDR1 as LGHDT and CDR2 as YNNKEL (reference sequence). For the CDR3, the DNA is TGTGCCAGATTTCGTCAGGATAGGGAGACCCAGTACTTC. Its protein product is CARFRQDRETQYF.

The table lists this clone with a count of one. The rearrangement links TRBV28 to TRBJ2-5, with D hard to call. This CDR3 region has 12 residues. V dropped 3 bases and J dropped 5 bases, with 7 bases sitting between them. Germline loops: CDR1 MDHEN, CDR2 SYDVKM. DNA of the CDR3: TGTGCCAGCAGTTTGGGCCCGGAGACCCAGTACTTC. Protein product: CASSLGPETQYF.

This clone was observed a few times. The CDR3 nucleotides are TGTGCCAGCAGTTTCTCGCTCACCTACGAGCAGTACTTC. Its protein product is CASSFSLTYEQYF. The rearrangement links TRBV27 to TRBJ2-7; D is unresolved. V was clipped by 3 bases and J by 2 bases, with 8 bases between them. CDR1 and CDR2 (germline): MNHEY, SMNVEV (reference sequence). The CDR3 totals 13 residues.

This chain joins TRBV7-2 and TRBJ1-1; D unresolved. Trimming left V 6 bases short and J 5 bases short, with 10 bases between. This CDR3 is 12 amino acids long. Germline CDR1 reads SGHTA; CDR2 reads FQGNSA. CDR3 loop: CASRIQGTEAFF. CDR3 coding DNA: TGTGCCAGCAGAATACAAGGGACTGAAGCTTTCTTT.

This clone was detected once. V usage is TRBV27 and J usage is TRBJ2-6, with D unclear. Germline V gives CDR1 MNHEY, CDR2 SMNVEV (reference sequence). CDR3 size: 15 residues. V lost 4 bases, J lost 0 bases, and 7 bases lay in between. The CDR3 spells CASSSHSSGANVLTF. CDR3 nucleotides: TGTGCCAGCAGTTCTCACTCCTCTGGGGCCAACGTCCTGACTTTC.

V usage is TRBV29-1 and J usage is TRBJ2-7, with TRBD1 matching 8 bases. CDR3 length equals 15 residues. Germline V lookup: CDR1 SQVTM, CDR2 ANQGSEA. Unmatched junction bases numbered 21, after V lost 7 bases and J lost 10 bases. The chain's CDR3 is CSALKPGQERSEQYF. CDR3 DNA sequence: TGCAGCGCTCTTAAACCGGGACAGGAGAGGTCGGAACAGTACTTC.

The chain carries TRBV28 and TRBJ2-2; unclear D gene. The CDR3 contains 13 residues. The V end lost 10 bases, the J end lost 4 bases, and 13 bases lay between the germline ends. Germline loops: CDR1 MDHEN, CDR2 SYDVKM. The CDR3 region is CANSPGGTGELFF. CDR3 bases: TGTGCCAATTCCCCTGGCGGCACCGGGGAGCTGTTTTTT.

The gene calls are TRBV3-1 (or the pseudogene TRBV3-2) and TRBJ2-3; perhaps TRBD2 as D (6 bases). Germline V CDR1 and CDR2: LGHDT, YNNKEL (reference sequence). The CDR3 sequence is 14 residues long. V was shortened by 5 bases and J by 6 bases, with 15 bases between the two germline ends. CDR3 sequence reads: CASSSGLAGDTQYF. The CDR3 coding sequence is TGTGCCAGCAGCTCGGGACTCGCGGGGGATACGCAGTATTTT.

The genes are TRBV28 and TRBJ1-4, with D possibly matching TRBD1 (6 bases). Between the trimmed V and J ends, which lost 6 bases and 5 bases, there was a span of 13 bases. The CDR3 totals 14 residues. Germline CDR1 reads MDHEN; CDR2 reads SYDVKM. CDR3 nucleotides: TGTGCCAGCAGAGGGACACCGGGCAATGAAAAACTGTTTTTT. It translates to CASRGTPGNEKLFF.

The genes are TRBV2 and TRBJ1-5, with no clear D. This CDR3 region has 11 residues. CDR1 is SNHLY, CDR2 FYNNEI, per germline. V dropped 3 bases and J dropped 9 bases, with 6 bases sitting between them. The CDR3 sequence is CASSDGRPQHF. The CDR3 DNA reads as TGTGCCAGCAGTGACGGCCGGCCCCAGCATTTT.

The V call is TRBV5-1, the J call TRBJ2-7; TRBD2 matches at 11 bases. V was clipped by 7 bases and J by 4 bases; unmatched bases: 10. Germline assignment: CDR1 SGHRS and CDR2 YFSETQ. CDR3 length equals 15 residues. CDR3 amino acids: CASSTLAGVGYEQYF. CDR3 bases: TGCGCCAGCTCTACACTAGCGGGAGTCGGGTACGAGCAGTACTTC.

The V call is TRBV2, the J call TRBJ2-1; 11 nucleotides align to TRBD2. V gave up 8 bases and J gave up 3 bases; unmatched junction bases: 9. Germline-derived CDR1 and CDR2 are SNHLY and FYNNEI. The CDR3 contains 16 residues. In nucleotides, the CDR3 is TGTGCCAGCGGGGGGGGACTAGCGGAACTCTACAATGAGCAGTTCTTC. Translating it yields CASGGGLAELYNEQFF.

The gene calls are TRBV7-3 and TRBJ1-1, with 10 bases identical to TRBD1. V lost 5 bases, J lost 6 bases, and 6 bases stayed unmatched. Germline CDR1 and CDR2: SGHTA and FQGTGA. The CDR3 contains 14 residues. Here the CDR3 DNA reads TGTGCCAGCAGCCGGGACAGGGGCGGCGCTGAAGCTTTCTTT. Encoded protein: CASSRDRGGAEAFF.